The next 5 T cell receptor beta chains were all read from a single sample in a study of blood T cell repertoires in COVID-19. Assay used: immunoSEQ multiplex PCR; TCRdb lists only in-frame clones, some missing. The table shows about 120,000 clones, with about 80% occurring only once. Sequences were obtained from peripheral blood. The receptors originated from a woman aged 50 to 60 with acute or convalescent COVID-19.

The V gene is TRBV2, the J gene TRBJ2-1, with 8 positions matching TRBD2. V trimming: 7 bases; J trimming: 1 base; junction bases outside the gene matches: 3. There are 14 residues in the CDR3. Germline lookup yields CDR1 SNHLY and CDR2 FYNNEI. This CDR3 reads CASTREGSYNEQFF. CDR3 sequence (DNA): TGTGCCAGCACTCGGGAGGGGTCCTACAATGAGCAGTTCTTC.

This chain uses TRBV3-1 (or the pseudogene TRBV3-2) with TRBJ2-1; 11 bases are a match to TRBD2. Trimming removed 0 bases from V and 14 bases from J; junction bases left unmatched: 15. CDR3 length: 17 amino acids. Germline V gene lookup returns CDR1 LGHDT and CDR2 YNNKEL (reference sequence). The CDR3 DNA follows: TGTGCCAGCAGCCAAGAGCTTCGGGGAACTAGCGGGAGTATAGAGTTCTTC. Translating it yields CASSQELRGTSGSIEFF.

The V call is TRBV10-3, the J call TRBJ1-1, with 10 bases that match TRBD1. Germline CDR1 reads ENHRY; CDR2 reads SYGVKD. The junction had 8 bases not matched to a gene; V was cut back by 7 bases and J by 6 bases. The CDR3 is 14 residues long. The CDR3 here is CAIKRTGGTPEAFF. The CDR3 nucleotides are TGTGCCATCAAGAGGACAGGGGGAACCCCTGAAGCTTTCTTT.

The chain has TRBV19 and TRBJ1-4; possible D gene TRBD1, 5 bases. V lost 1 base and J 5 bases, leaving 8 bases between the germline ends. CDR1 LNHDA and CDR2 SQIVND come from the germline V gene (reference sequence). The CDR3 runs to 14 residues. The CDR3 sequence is CASSIGQQNEKLFF. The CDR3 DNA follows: TGTGCCAGTAGTATAGGACAGCAAAATGAAAAACTGTTTTTT.

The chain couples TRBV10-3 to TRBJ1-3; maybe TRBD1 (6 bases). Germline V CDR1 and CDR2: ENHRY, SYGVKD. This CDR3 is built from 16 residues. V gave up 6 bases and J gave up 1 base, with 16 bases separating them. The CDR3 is CAIRTPGTLSGNTIYF. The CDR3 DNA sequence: TGTGCCATCAGAACCCCCGGGACACTTTCTGGAAACACCATATATTTT.